This is a list of T cell receptor beta chains from one sample in a study of naive and memory T cell subsets. TCRdb used MiXCR to reprocess the UMI-ligation and nested PCR reads, holding one entry per CDR3 protein. The data contain 95,000 to 150,000 distinct CDR3 sequences, around 35% of them singletons. Sequences were obtained from central memory CD4+ T cells from blood. Receptors were obtained from a human donor in good health. The CDR3 runs from the conserved cysteine through the conserved F or W. A D gene is named only where the DNA matches it firmly. A row's size may be missing; if present it is once, few, many or a size class.

clone size,D gene,V gene,J gene,CDR3 protein,CDR3 DNA
NA,NA,TRBV30,TRBJ1-3,CAWTRSATSGNTIYF,TGTGCCTGGACCCGCAGCGCAACCTCTGGAAACACCATATATTTT
medium-sized,TRBD2,TRBV20-1,TRBJ2-7,CSARDPASGGYEQYF,TGCAGTGCTAGAGATCCGGCTAGCGGAGGCTACGAGCAGTACTTC
NA,NA,TRBV29-1,TRBJ1-3,CSVARGTGNTIYF,TGCAGCGTTGCGAGGGGGACAGGAAACACCATATATTTT
NA,NA,TRBV7-2,TRBJ1-1,CASSLDRVNTEAFF,TGTGCCAGCAGCTTAGACAGGGTAAACACTGAAGCTTTCTTT
few,TRBD1,TRBV7-3,TRBJ1-1,CASSRRPMTGGWTEAFF,TGTGCCAGCAGCCGAAGACCGATGACAGGGGGCTGGACTGAAGCTTTCTTT
few,TRBD1,TRBV15,TRBJ1-1,CATSRGGQGGPEAFF,TGTGCCACCAGCAGAGGAGGACAGGGAGGGCCTGAAGCTTTCTTT
NA,TRBD2,TRBV20-1,TRBJ2-3,CSARVPSGYTDTQYF,TGCAGTGCTAGAGTTCCTAGCGGATACACAGATACGCAGTATTTT
NA,TRBD2,TRBV20-1,TRBJ2-7,CSALLAGVYEQYF,TGCAGTGCTTTACTAGCGGGAGTTTACGAGCAGTACTTC
NA,NA,TRBV6-5,TRBJ2-1,CASSYWEAGVNEQFF,TGTGCCAGCAGTTATTGGGAGGCCGGGGTAAATGAGCAGTTCTTC
NA,TRBD1,TRBV5-1,TRBJ1-2,CASSTDRPNYGYTF,TGCGCCAGCAGCACGGACAGGCCCAACTATGGCTACACCTTC
many,TRBD2,TRBV12-3/TRBV12-4,TRBJ2-7,CASSWSHSGRAKYEQYF,TGTGCCAGCAGTTGGTCCCACAGCGGGAGGGCTAAGTACGAGCAGTACTTC
NA,NA,TRBV29-1,TRBJ1-1,CSIKQGPSVGEAFF,TGCAGCATCAAACAGGGTCCTAGCGTTGGTGAAGCTTTCTTT
few,NA,TRBV29-1,TRBJ2-6,CSVQLTGANVLTF,TGCAGCGTTCAGCTGACTGGGGCCAACGTCCTGACTTTC
few,TRBD2,TRBV20-1,TRBJ2-7,CSARSGTSGQVPTF,TGCAGTGCTAGATCCGGGACTAGCGGACAGGTGCCAACTTTC
few,NA,TRBV11-2,TRBJ2-5,CASSPEVHYQETQYF,TGTGCCAGCAGCCCAGAGGTGCACTACCAAGAGACCCAGTACTTC
few,TRBD2,TRBV2,TRBJ2-5,CASLKTSGETQYF,TGTGCCAGCCTCAAGACTAGCGGAGAGACCCAGTACTTC
NA,TRBD1,TRBV3-1,TRBJ2-2,CASSARTGLGTGELFF,TGTGCCAGCAGCGCGCGGACAGGGTTAGGTACCGGGGAGCTGTTTTTT
NA,NA,TRBV21-1,TRBJ2-1,CASSKGSGGTMEQFF,TGTGCCAGCAGCAAAGGGTCAGGGGGGACAATGGAGCAGTTCTTC
NA,NA,TRBV29-1,TRBJ1-2,CSVEAPGGGYTF,TGCAGCGTTGAGGCGCCGGGAGGTGGCTACACCTTC
few,TRBD1,TRBV7-2,TRBJ1-1,CASRDRGMNTEAFF,TGTGCCAGCCGGGACAGGGGAATGAACACTGAAGCTTTCTTT
NA,TRBD1,TRBV7-2,TRBJ2-3,CASNFRGPGTDTQYF,TGTGCCAGCAACTTTAGGGGGCCCGGCACAGATACGCAGTATTTT
NA,TRBD2,TRBV24-1,TRBJ2-1,CATSESGLAGGSRQFF,TGTGCCACCAGTGAGTCGGGACTAGCGGGAGGTAGCCGGCAGTTCTTC
NA,NA,TRBV6-6,TRBJ2-1,CASSYFYDGSSYNEQFF,TGTGCCAGCAGTTACTTCTACGACGGGAGCTCCTACAATGAGCAGTTCTTC
NA,TRBD2,TRBV18,TRBJ2-3,CASSPSTSGSRDTQYF,TGTGCCAGCTCACCATCGACTAGCGGGAGCAGAGATACGCAGTATTTT
NA,NA,TRBV18,TRBJ2-3,CVSSQVTDTQYF,TGTGTCAGCTCACAAGTCACAGATACGCAGTATTTT
NA,NA,TRBV19,TRBJ1-4,CASSIPVAAGKLFF,TGTGCCAGTAGTATACCGGTGGCCGCCGGGAAACTGTTTTTT
NA,NA,TRBV6-2/TRBV6-3,TRBJ2-7,CASSYPSHEQYF,TGTGCCAGCAGTTACCCCAGCCACGAGCAGTACTTC
NA,TRBD2,TRBV27,TRBJ2-7,CASSWKFGGRAYEQYF,TGTGCCAGCAGTTGGAAGTTTGGGGGGAGGGCCTACGAGCAGTACTTC
few,TRBD2,TRBV5-6,TRBJ2-7,CASSYKRELYEQYF,TGTGCCAGCAGCTACAAGCGGGAGCTTTACGAGCAGTACTTC
NA,NA,TRBV3-1,TRBJ2-1,CASSVLRGEQFF,TGTGCCAGCAGTGTTCTACGAGGTGAGCAGTTCTTC
NA,NA,TRBV6-1,TRBJ1-5,CASSEYGQNQPQHF,TGTGCCAGCAGTGAATATGGACAAAATCAGCCCCAGCATTTT
NA,TRBD1,TRBV7-8,TRBJ1-2,CASSLALWDRGDYGYTF,TGTGCCAGCAGCTTAGCGCTCTGGGACAGGGGAGACTATGGCTACACCTTC
NA,TRBD1,TRBV7-3,TRBJ1-1,CASSPGGVNTEAFF,TGTGCCAGCAGCCCAGGGGGGGTGAACACTGAAGCTTTCTTT
few,NA,TRBV15,TRBJ2-1,CATSRDLGGMVYEQFF,TGTGCCACCAGCAGAGATCTCGGCGGGATGGTCTATGAGCAGTTCTTC
few,TRBD1,TRBV12-3/TRBV12-4,TRBJ1-1,CASSKGQVNTEAFF,TGTGCCAGCAGTAAGGGACAGGTCAACACTGAAGCTTTCTTT
few,NA,TRBV6-2/TRBV6-3,TRBJ1-5,CASSSPFRGYGQPQHF,TGTGCCAGCAGTTCCCCTTTTAGAGGGTACGGTCAGCCCCAGCATTTT
once,NA,TRBV7-2,TRBJ2-1,CASSVTWSSYNEQFF,TGTGCCAGCAGCGTAACTTGGAGCTCCTACAATGAGCAGTTCTTC
few,NA,TRBV7-3,TRBJ2-2,CASSIYSTGELFF,TGTGCCAGCAGCATCTATAGCACCGGGGAGCTGTTTTTT
NA,TRBD1,TRBV5-1,TRBJ2-2,CASSLPKDRGPGELFF,TGCGCCAGCAGCTTGCCCAAGGACAGGGGGCCCGGGGAGCTGTTTTTT
once,TRBD2,TRBV7-2,TRBJ2-7,CASGDGGIYEQYF,TGTGCCAGCGGGGACGGGGGGATCTACGAGCAGTACTTC
many,TRBD2,TRBV20-1,TRBJ2-1,CSAPTSGMVNEQFF,TGCAGTGCTCCGACTAGCGGGATGGTCAATGAGCAGTTCTTC
NA,NA,TRBV18,TRBJ2-7,CASSKGDNEQYF,TGTGCCAGCTCAAAGGGGGACAACGAGCAGTACTTC
many,TRBD1,TRBV12-3/TRBV12-4,TRBJ1-1,CASILFPGQDMNTEAFF,TGTGCCAGCATTCTTTTTCCGGGACAGGACATGAACACTGAAGCTTTCTTT
NA,NA,TRBV4-3,TRBJ1-4,CASSQDPQTNEKLFF,TGCGCCAGCAGCCAAGATCCACAGACTAATGAAAAACTGTTTTTT
NA,TRBD2,TRBV27,TRBJ2-7,CASSLSGTSGRVTYEQYF,TGTGCCAGCAGTTTATCCGGGACTAGCGGGAGGGTAACCTACGAGCAGTACTTC
NA,NA,TRBV20-1,TRBJ2-7,CSALDPPGQYF,TGCAGTGCCCTAGACCCTCCCGGGCAGTACTTC
few,TRBD2,TRBV4-1,TRBJ2-7,CASSFQRGVHEQYF,TGCGCCAGCAGCTTCCAGCGGGGGGTACACGAGCAGTACTTC
few,NA,TRBV3-1,TRBJ1-1,CASSRRSDRGTEAFF,TGTGCCAGCAGCCGAAGATCGGATCGGGGCACTGAAGCTTTCTTT
NA,NA,TRBV7-9,TRBJ2-5,CASSPPGVQKETQYF,TGTGCCAGCAGCCCCCCCGGTGTACAAAAAGAGACCCAGTACTTC
NA,NA,TRBV11-2,TRBJ2-1,CASRPGGNEQFF,TGTGCCAGCAGACCAGGGGGGAATGAGCAGTTCTTC
NA,TRBD1,TRBV29-1,TRBJ2-7,CSVATPGQGAGEQYF,TGCAGCGTTGCTACCCCGGGACAGGGGGCGGGCGAGCAGTACTTC
NA,TRBD2,TRBV4-2,TRBJ2-1,CASSQGGGVGNEQFF,TGTGCCAGCAGCCAAGGCGGGGGAGTGGGCAATGAGCAGTTCTTC
NA,NA,TRBV6-2/TRBV6-3,TRBJ2-3,CASSTADRSRSPDTQYF,TGTGCCAGCAGCACCGCGGACCGTTCAAGGTCTCCAGATACGCAGTATTTT
NA,TRBD1,TRBV20-1,TRBJ1-5,CSAARGGDQPQHF,TGCAGTGCTGCCAGGGGGGGGGATCAGCCCCAGCATTTT
NA,TRBD2,TRBV5-1,TRBJ2-7,CASSLFSSGTSYEQYF,TGCGCCAGCAGCTTGTTTTCTAGCGGGACCTCCTACGAGCAGTACTTC
NA,TRBD2,TRBV7-3,TRBJ2-3,CASSLTLAGGDTQYF,TGTGCCAGCAGCTTAACGCTAGCGGGAGGAGATACGCAGTATTTT